This is a list of T cell receptor beta chains from one sample in a study of Ad26.COV2.S vaccination and SARS-CoV-2 variants. The data were produced by immunoSEQ multiplex PCR, yet TCRdb's version contains in-frame clones alone and is incomplete. The table includes roughly 300,000 clones, around 89% detected once. This sample comprised peripheral blood, obtained in a trial of Ad26.COV2.S vaccine versus placebo. The receptors derive from a person aged 18-60 years who received the Ad26.COV2.S COVID-19 vaccine or a placebo. The CDR3 runs from the conserved cysteine through the conserved F or W. Fields, in order: CDR3 length, V gene, J gene, clone size, D gene, CDR3 protein, CDR3 DNA. A D gene is named only where the DNA matches it firmly. Part of the rows lack a size; the others show once, few, many or a class for expanded clones.

CDR3 length: 14; V gene: TRBV2; J gene: TRBJ1-4; clone size: .; D gene: .; CDR3 protein: CASSGGSRGEKLFF; CDR3 DNA: TGTGCCAGCAGTGGAGGTTCTAGGGGCGAAAAACTGTTTTTT
CDR3 length: 13; V gene: TRBV3-1/TRBV3-2; J gene: TRBJ2-5; clone size: .; D gene: .; CDR3 protein: CASSRGYEETQYF; CDR3 DNA: TGTGCCAGCAGCCGGGGATATGAAGAGACCCAGTACTTC
CDR3 length: 12; V gene: TRBV2; J gene: TRBJ2-7; clone size: .; D gene: .; CDR3 protein: CASLGRPYEQYF; CDR3 DNA: TGTGCCAGCCTGGGCAGGCCGTACGAGCAGTACTTC
CDR3 length: 20; V gene: TRBV7-2; J gene: TRBJ1-1; clone size: once; D gene: .; CDR3 protein: CASSLARVRQGRLLNTEAFF; CDR3 DNA: TGTGCCAGCAGCTTAGCCAGAGTCAGGCAGGGGCGTCTTCTTAACACTGAAGCTTTCTTT
CDR3 length: 14; V gene: TRBV7-2; J gene: TRBJ2-7; clone size: .; D gene: .; CDR3 protein: CASSLSGVVYEQYF; CDR3 DNA: TGTGCCAGCAGCTTATCAGGGGTAGTCTACGAGCAGTACTTC
CDR3 length: 14; V gene: TRBV3-1/TRBV3-2; J gene: TRBJ1-2; clone size: many; D gene: .; CDR3 protein: CASSQESAPYGYTF; CDR3 DNA: TGTGCCAGCAGCCAAGAGAGTGCCCCCTATGGCTACACCTTC
CDR3 length: 15; V gene: TRBV5-1; J gene: TRBJ2-5; clone size: .; D gene: .; CDR3 protein: CASSLQGGLGETQYF; CDR3 DNA: TGCGCCAGCAGCTTGCAGGGTGGTCTTGGGGAGACCCAGTACTTC
CDR3 length: 16; V gene: TRBV18; J gene: TRBJ1-2; clone size: .; D gene: TRBD1; CDR3 protein: CASSPQQGAERFGYTF; CDR3 DNA: TGTGCCAGCTCACCACAACAGGGGGCCGAACGGTTTGGCTACACCTTC
CDR3 length: 13; V gene: TRBV28; J gene: TRBJ1-1; clone size: .; D gene: TRBD1; CDR3 protein: CATRQGPNTEAFF; CDR3 DNA: TGTGCCACTCGACAGGGGCCGAACACTGAAGCTTTCTTT
CDR3 length: 13; V gene: TRBV5-1; J gene: TRBJ1-1; clone size: .; D gene: .; CDR3 protein: CASSIGMNTEAFF; CDR3 DNA: TGCGCCAGCAGCATCGGAATGAACACTGAAGCTTTCTTT
CDR3 length: 15; V gene: TRBV2; J gene: TRBJ2-7; clone size: .; D gene: .; CDR3 protein: CASSDFGVSGDEQYF; CDR3 DNA: TGTGCCAGCAGTGATTTTGGGGTGTCCGGGGACGAGCAGTACTTC
CDR3 length: 13; V gene: TRBV7-9; J gene: TRBJ1-1; clone size: few; D gene: .; CDR3 protein: CASRPRGSLEAFF; CDR3 DNA: TGTGCCAGCAGGCCCCGGGGGAGCTTGGAAGCTTTCTTT
CDR3 length: 13; V gene: TRBV3-1/TRBV3-2; J gene: TRBJ2-2; clone size: few; D gene: .; CDR3 protein: CASSRGATGELFF; CDR3 DNA: TGTGCCAGCAGCCGGGGTGCGACCGGGGAGCTGTTTTTT
CDR3 length: 12; V gene: TRBV6-5; J gene: TRBJ1-1; clone size: once; D gene: .; CDR3 protein: CASSNLGTEAFF; CDR3 DNA: TGTGCCAGCAGCAACCTCGGGACAGAAGCTTTCTTT
CDR3 length: 15; V gene: TRBV7-7; J gene: TRBJ2-1; clone size: .; D gene: TRBD1; CDR3 protein: CASSLELTGMDEQFF; CDR3 DNA: TGTGCCAGCAGCTTAGAACTGACAGGGATGGATGAGCAGTTCTTC
CDR3 length: 16; V gene: TRBV28; J gene: TRBJ2-2; clone size: .; D gene: TRBD1; CDR3 protein: CASSRRDRGRTGELFF; CDR3 DNA: TGTGCCAGCAGCCGCCGGGACAGGGGGCGAACCGGGGAGCTGTTTTTT
CDR3 length: 14; V gene: TRBV9; J gene: TRBJ2-1; clone size: .; D gene: TRBD1; CDR3 protein: CASSATGFDNEQFF; CDR3 DNA: TGTGCCAGCAGCGCGACAGGGTTCGACAATGAGCAGTTCTTC
CDR3 length: 15; V gene: TRBV6-2/TRBV6-3; J gene: TRBJ2-2; clone size: .; D gene: TRBD2; CDR3 protein: CASSYLAENTGELFF; CDR3 DNA: TGTGCCAGCAGTTACCTAGCGGAGAACACCGGGGAGCTGTTTTTT
CDR3 length: 17; V gene: TRBV2; J gene: TRBJ2-1; clone size: .; D gene: TRBD2; CDR3 protein: CASRSGLAGGPYNEQFF; CDR3 DNA: TGTGCCAGCAGATCTGGACTAGCGGGAGGCCCCTACAATGAGCAGTTCTTC
CDR3 length: 13; V gene: TRBV7-6; J gene: TRBJ1-1; clone size: .; D gene: TRBD1; CDR3 protein: CASSQGVNTEAFF; CDR3 DNA: TGTGCCAGCAGCCAGGGGGTGAACACTGAAGCTTTCTTT
CDR3 length: 14; V gene: TRBV6-6; J gene: TRBJ2-1; clone size: .; D gene: .; CDR3 protein: CASSYSPGVDEQFF; CDR3 DNA: TGTGCCAGCAGTTACTCGCCAGGGGTCGATGAGCAGTTCTTC
CDR3 length: 11; V gene: TRBV20-1; J gene: TRBJ1-2; clone size: .; D gene: .; CDR3 protein: CSATATYGYTF; CDR3 DNA: TGCAGTGCCACAGCTACCTATGGCTACACCTTC
CDR3 length: 14; V gene: TRBV3-1/TRBV3-2; J gene: TRBJ2-4; clone size: .; D gene: .; CDR3 protein: CASSPRSPGNAQYF; CDR3 DNA: TGTGCCAGCAGCCCCCGATCCCCGGGGAATGCTCAGTACTTC
CDR3 length: 15; V gene: TRBV5-1; J gene: TRBJ2-6; clone size: .; D gene: .; CDR3 protein: CASRPDVSGANVLTF; CDR3 DNA: TGCGCCAGCAGGCCCGACGTCTCTGGGGCCAACGTCCTGACTTTC
CDR3 length: 13; V gene: TRBV6-4; J gene: TRBJ2-3; clone size: .; D gene: .; CDR3 protein: CASSATGTDTQYF; CDR3 DNA: TGTGCCAGCAGTGCTACAGGCACAGATACGCAGTATTTT
CDR3 length: 11; V gene: TRBV28; J gene: TRBJ2-7; clone size: .; D gene: .; CDR3 protein: CASSPAYEQYF; CDR3 DNA: TGTGCCAGCAGCCCGGCCTACGAGCAGTACTTC
CDR3 length: 13; V gene: TRBV19; J gene: TRBJ1-5; clone size: .; D gene: .; CDR3 protein: CASQTGFNQPQHF; CDR3 DNA: TGTGCCAGCCAGACAGGTTTCAATCAGCCCCAGCATTTT
CDR3 length: 13; V gene: TRBV11-3; J gene: TRBJ2-1; clone size: .; D gene: .; CDR3 protein: CASSRPLDNEQFF; CDR3 DNA: TGTGCCAGCAGCCGCCCCCTAGACAATGAGCAGTTCTTC
CDR3 length: 16; V gene: TRBV15; J gene: TRBJ2-6; clone size: .; D gene: .; CDR3 protein: CATSRDSSSGANVLTF; CDR3 DNA: TGTGCCACCAGCAGAGATAGTAGCTCTGGGGCCAACGTCCTGACTTTC
CDR3 length: 13; V gene: TRBV2; J gene: TRBJ2-7; clone size: once; D gene: TRBD1; CDR3 protein: CASSQTGAHEQYF; CDR3 DNA: TGTGCCAGCAGTCAAACAGGGGCCCACGAGCAGTACTTC
CDR3 length: 17; V gene: TRBV21-1; J gene: TRBJ2-2; clone size: .; D gene: .; CDR3 protein: CASSKKGQGSNTGELFF; CDR3 DNA: TGTGCCAGCAGCAAAAAGGGACAGGGGTCGAACACCGGGGAGCTGTTTTTT
CDR3 length: 16; V gene: TRBV29-1; J gene: TRBJ2-7; clone size: .; D gene: TRBD1; CDR3 protein: CSVQIPGQGVRYEQYF; CDR3 DNA: TGCAGCGTCCAAATCCCGGGACAGGGGGTGAGGTACGAGCAGTACTTC
CDR3 length: 14; V gene: TRBV27; J gene: TRBJ2-7; clone size: .; D gene: .; CDR3 protein: CASSLGPNSYEQYF; CDR3 DNA: TGTGCCAGCAGTTTGGGACCGAACTCCTACGAGCAGTACTTC
CDR3 length: 12; V gene: TRBV2; J gene: TRBJ1-1; clone size: .; D gene: .; CDR3 protein: CASIPGRTEAFF; CDR3 DNA: TGTGCCAGTATTCCGGGGAGGACTGAAGCTTTCTTT
CDR3 length: 14; V gene: TRBV6-5; J gene: TRBJ1-1; clone size: .; D gene: TRBD1; CDR3 protein: CASRSGTGNTEAFF; CDR3 DNA: TGTGCCAGCAGAAGCGGGACAGGGAACACTGAAGCTTTCTTT
CDR3 length: 12; V gene: TRBV28; J gene: TRBJ1-5; clone size: .; D gene: .; CDR3 protein: CASSGLNQPQHF; CDR3 DNA: TGTGCCAGCTCGGGGCTTAATCAGCCCCAGCATTTT
CDR3 length: 15; V gene: TRBV7-9; J gene: TRBJ1-2; clone size: .; D gene: .; CDR3 protein: CASSLPRTGSYGYTF; CDR3 DNA: TGTGCCAGCAGCTTACCAAGGACGGGGTCCTATGGCTACACCTTC
CDR3 length: 15; V gene: TRBV27; J gene: TRBJ2-7; clone size: .; D gene: TRBD2; CDR3 protein: CASRKPSGGRYEQYF; CDR3 DNA: TGTGCCAGCAGAAAACCTAGCGGGGGAAGATACGAGCAGTACTTC
CDR3 length: 14; V gene: TRBV9; J gene: TRBJ2-7; clone size: .; D gene: TRBD1; CDR3 protein: CASSAPDRAYEQYF; CDR3 DNA: TGTGCCAGCAGCGCGCCGGACAGGGCCTACGAGCAGTACTTC
CDR3 length: 14; V gene: TRBV10-2; J gene: TRBJ1-3; clone size: .; D gene: .; CDR3 protein: CASSEGTDGNTIYF; CDR3 DNA: TGCGCCAGCAGTGAAGGGACCGACGGAAACACCATATATTTT
CDR3 length: 15; V gene: TRBV28; J gene: TRBJ2-7; clone size: .; D gene: TRBD1; CDR3 protein: CASSWTGGKDYEQYF; CDR3 DNA: TGTGCCAGCTCCTGGACAGGGGGCAAGGACTACGAGCAGTACTTC
CDR3 length: 15; V gene: TRBV28; J gene: TRBJ1-2; clone size: once; D gene: .; CDR3 protein: CASSLDGRGHYGYTF; CDR3 DNA: TGTGCCAGCAGTTTAGATGGGAGAGGGCACTATGGCTACACCTTC
CDR3 length: 16; V gene: TRBV5-4; J gene: TRBJ1-1; clone size: .; D gene: TRBD1; CDR3 protein: CASSLVPGTVNTEAFF; CDR3 DNA: TGTGCCAGCAGCTTGGTCCCCGGGACAGTGAACACTGAAGCTTTCTTT
CDR3 length: 14; V gene: TRBV9; J gene: TRBJ1-1; clone size: few; D gene: TRBD1; CDR3 protein: CASSELLTGGTAFF; CDR3 DNA: TGTGCCAGCAGCGAGCTTTTGACAGGGGGCACAGCTTTCTTT
CDR3 length: 15; V gene: TRBV9; J gene: TRBJ1-2; clone size: .; D gene: TRBD1; CDR3 protein: CASSVGPGTVYGYTF; CDR3 DNA: TGTGCCAGCAGCGTAGGACCCGGGACAGTCTATGGCTACACCTTC
CDR3 length: 14; V gene: TRBV5-1; J gene: TRBJ1-2; clone size: few; D gene: TRBD1; CDR3 protein: CASSTGQGAYGYTF; CDR3 DNA: TGCGCCAGCAGCACAGGACAGGGAGCCTATGGCTACACCTTC
CDR3 length: 14; V gene: TRBV19; J gene: TRBJ2-3; clone size: once; D gene: TRBD1; CDR3 protein: CASSSRGRTDTQYF; CDR3 DNA: TGTGCCAGTAGTTCCAGGGGGCGGACAGATACGCAGTATTTT
CDR3 length: 14; V gene: TRBV4-3; J gene: TRBJ1-6; clone size: .; D gene: TRBD1; CDR3 protein: CASSQTGGDSPLHF; CDR3 DNA: TGCGCCAGCAGCCAAACAGGGGGCGATTCACCCCTCCACTTT
CDR3 length: 15; V gene: TRBV10-3; J gene: TRBJ2-5; clone size: .; D gene: .; CDR3 protein: CAISERGGGQETQYF; CDR3 DNA: TGTGCCATCAGTGAGCGGGGTGGGGGCCAAGAGACCCAGTACTTC
CDR3 length: 15; V gene: TRBV5-4; J gene: TRBJ2-1; clone size: .; D gene: .; CDR3 protein: CASSFGTGGLNEQFF; CDR3 DNA: TGTGCCAGCAGCTTCGGCACCGGGGGGCTCAATGAGCAGTTCTTC
CDR3 length: 15; V gene: TRBV6-2/TRBV6-3; J gene: TRBJ1-6; clone size: .; D gene: .; CDR3 protein: CASSYNPDPYSPLHF; CDR3 DNA: TGTGCCAGCAGTTACAACCCGGACCCTTATTCACCCCTCCACTTT
CDR3 length: 16; V gene: TRBV7-9; J gene: TRBJ2-2; clone size: few; D gene: .; CDR3 protein: CASSLFMVAVPGELFF; CDR3 DNA: TGTGCCAGCAGCTTGTTTATGGTGGCGGTGCCCGGGGAGCTGTTTTTT
CDR3 length: 14; V gene: TRBV25-1; J gene: TRBJ2-5; clone size: once; D gene: .; CDR3 protein: CASSEGGYLETQYF; CDR3 DNA: TGTGCCAGCAGTGAAGGAGGGTACTTAGAGACCCAGTACTTC
CDR3 length: 15; V gene: TRBV2; J gene: TRBJ1-1; clone size: .; D gene: TRBD1; CDR3 protein: CASRNTRTGDTEAFF; CDR3 DNA: TGTGCCAGCAGGAATACCCGGACAGGGGACACTGAAGCTTTCTTT
CDR3 length: 15; V gene: TRBV4-1; J gene: TRBJ2-7; clone size: few; D gene: .; CDR3 protein: CASSHLGRRNYEQYF; CDR3 DNA: TGCGCCAGCAGCCACTTGGGACGACGCAACTACGAGCAGTACTTC
CDR3 length: 13; V gene: TRBV13; J gene: TRBJ2-3; clone size: .; D gene: .; CDR3 protein: CASSGVRTDTQYF; CDR3 DNA: TGTGCCAGCAGCGGAGTTAGGACAGATACGCAGTATTTT
CDR3 length: 11; V gene: TRBV6-6; J gene: TRBJ1-1; clone size: .; D gene: .; CDR3 protein: CASSEQTEAFF; CDR3 DNA: TGTGCCAGCAGTGAACAGACTGAAGCTTTCTTT
CDR3 length: 17; V gene: TRBV21-1; J gene: TRBJ2-6; clone size: .; D gene: .; CDR3 protein: CASGPLQGRLRANVLTF; CDR3 DNA: TGTGCCAGCGGGCCATTACAGGGTCGTCTCCGGGCCAACGTCCTGACTTTC